This T cell receptor beta chain came from a study of blood T cell repertoires in COVID-19 (TCRdb year 2020). About the full investigation: The collaborator samples originated in the United States, Italy and Spain and spanned the acute and convalescent phases of COVID-19. HLA class I and class II types, where available, came from metadata supplied by the sample provider rather than from assay-based typing. Subjects who had been exposed to COVID-19, were actively infected with it, or had recovered from it provided the deeply sampled blood TCRbeta repertoires that made up the dataset. The material from the prospective study consisted of cDNA or gDNA derived from T cells, B-cell-depleted T cells, or PBMCs. The sample metadata nearly always contained a de-identified subject ID, COVID-19 status, age in years and sex. The samples were drawn from two sources: the first 160 participants of the ongoing ImmuneRACE study, and 1,200 or so subjects contributed by 6 global collaborators. A freely available public database, intended as a resource for researchers studying the immune response to SARS-CoV-2, is where the repertoires were released. Broad study findings and their caveats: The amount of clinical and demographic metadata varied by source and participant and was provided uncurated.

The germline V gene specifies MRHNA as CDR1 and SNTAGT as CDR2. Its CDR3 holds 14 amino acids, cysteine through phenylalanine. Only the CDR3 DNA stays, 42 bases, in frame from base 1. V and J lose 2 bases and 7 bases, and a span of 14 bases separates them. A second Seattle source provided samples from volunteer blood donors who had recovered from COVID-19. Whole blood was collected in K2EDTA tubes by collaborating institutions according to the institutions' own protocols. For TCRbeta analysis, collaborators shipped samples in one of three forms: frozen whole blood, isolated PBMCs, or DNA extracted from either of those sample types. Turning to this clone: Which antigen it targets is not known. There are no base qualities to consult, and no much larger clone falls within one base.

The immunoSEQ Assay, a bias-controlled multiplex PCR, was used to amplify TCRbeta CDR3 regions from genomic DNA. As for how the authors treated the data: Within the assay, amplification of reference gene primers was used to estimate how many nucleated cells each sample contained. Sequence reads were collapsed and filtered to measure the absolute abundance of every unique TCRbeta CDR3 rearrangement. For each sample, productive Simpson clonality was calculated as the square root of Simpson's diversity index over productive rearrangements. Drawn from immuneACCESS, this table holds only the in-frame rearrangements with V and J called that TCRdb kept. Clones are partly lost; checked studies trace under half to an unresolved V gene and leave the rest unexplained. That table is the source of V, J and clone size, and D and trimming were worked out from the DNA. The sample has about 160,000 clones on record, over 80% of them singletons. Of the sample, about 3.9% is held by the ten largest clones.

The sequenced material came from peripheral blood. The sequence was obtained from a woman aged 55-69 years who had recovered from COVID-19. Recombination connected TRBV6-4 to TRBJ2-5, and TRBD1 may be the D gene, going by 6 matching bases. The DNA sequence is as follows: TGTGCCAGCAGTGACGGGGCCTTCAGGGGGACCCAGTACTTC. Protein translation: CASSDGAFRGTQYF.